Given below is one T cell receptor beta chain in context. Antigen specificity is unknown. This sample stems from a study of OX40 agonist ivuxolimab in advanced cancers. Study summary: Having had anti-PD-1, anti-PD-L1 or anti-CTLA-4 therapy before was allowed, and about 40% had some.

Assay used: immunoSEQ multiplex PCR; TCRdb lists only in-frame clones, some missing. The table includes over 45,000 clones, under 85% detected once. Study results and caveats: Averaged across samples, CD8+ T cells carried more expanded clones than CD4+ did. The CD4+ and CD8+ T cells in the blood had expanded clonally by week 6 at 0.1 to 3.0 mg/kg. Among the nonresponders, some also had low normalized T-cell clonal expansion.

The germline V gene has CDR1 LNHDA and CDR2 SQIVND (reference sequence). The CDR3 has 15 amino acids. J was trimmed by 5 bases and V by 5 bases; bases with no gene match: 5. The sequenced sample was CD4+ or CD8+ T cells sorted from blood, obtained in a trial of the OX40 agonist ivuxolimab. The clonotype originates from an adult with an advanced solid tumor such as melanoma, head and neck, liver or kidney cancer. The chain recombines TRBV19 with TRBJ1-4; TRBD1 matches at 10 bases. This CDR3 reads CASSYRDRGNEKLFF. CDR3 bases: TGTGCCAGTAGTTACCGGGACAGGGGAAATGAAAAACTGTTTTTT. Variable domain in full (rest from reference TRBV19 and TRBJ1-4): DGGITQSPKYLFRKEGQNVTLSCEQNLNHDAMYWYRQDPGQGLRLIYYSQIVNDFQKGDIAEGYSVSREKKESFPLTVTSAQKNPTAFYLCASSYRDRGNEKLFFGSGTQLSVL.